The clone carrying this TCR beta chain was counted between two and nine times. The library was built for alpha chains, so this beta chain is an off-target read and its size means little. In germline, CDR1 is DFQATT, CDR2 SNEGSKA (reference sequence). The CDR3 sequence is 14 residues long. The ends were cut back, 6 bases at V and 4 bases at J, with 13 bases in the middle. Time point in this sample: sample taken at primary tumor resection. Extraction of whole RNA from tumor, nontumor lung or frozen PBMC preceded unsorted sequencing. This specimen belongs to a study of spatial heterogeneity in lung cancer. One entry per CDR3 protein results from TCRdb running MiXCR on the 5' RACE reads. The sample gives approximately 13,000 distinct CDR3 sequences, 5% to 6% of which show up once; less than 45% is in the top ten.

Sequencing was performed on lung tumor tissue, taken at surgery. V gene TRBV20-1 combines with J gene TRBJ2-6; D may be TRBD2 (7 bases). The receptor was derived from a human donor with early-stage non-small cell lung cancer. CDR3 coding DNA: TGCAGTGCCCCGGGGGGCGGAGGGGCCAACGTCCTGACTTTC. Translating it yields CSAPGGGGANVLTF.